The TCR beta chain described here comes from a study of breast tumors, draining lymph nodes, adjacent tissues. Points from the study as a whole: Data fit most tumor T cells coming from lymph node, expanding in tumor. Tumor and nontumor repertoires were significantly more similar in luminal-like than in basal-like breast cancer. Tumor TCR diversity was below lymph nodes but above nontumor tissue. That most tumor T cells come from lymph nodes remained unproven.

Germline V CDR1 and CDR2: LNHDA, SQIVND (reference sequence). V gave up 7 bases and J gave up 1 base, with 11 bases separating them. The CDR3 runs to 14 residues. To note about this clonotype: Its antigen is still unknown.

TCRdb called the multiplex PCR reads again in MiXCR, with one record for every CDR3 protein. Counted here are about 35,000 distinct CDR3 sequences, 36% occurring once; the ten biggest clones make up 11%. The material sequenced was breast tumor tissue. This chain uses TRBV19 with TRBJ2-1, with D possibly being TRBD1 (6 bases). This receptor was taken from a female donor with breast cancer. Some clones in this sample may be carry-over from other donors' samples. CDR3 in amino acids: CASKQGRSYNEQFF. In DNA, the CDR3 is TGTGCCAGTAAGCAGGGGCGATCCTACAATGAGCAGTTCTTC.